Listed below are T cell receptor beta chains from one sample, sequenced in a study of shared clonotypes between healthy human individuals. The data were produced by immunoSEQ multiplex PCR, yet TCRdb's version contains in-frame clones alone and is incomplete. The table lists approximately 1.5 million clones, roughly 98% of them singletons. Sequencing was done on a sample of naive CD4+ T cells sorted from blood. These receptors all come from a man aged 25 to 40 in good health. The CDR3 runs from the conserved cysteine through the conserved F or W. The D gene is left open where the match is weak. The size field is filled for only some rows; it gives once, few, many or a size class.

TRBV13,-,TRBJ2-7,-,TGTGCCAGCAGCTCCCTCGGGGGTAATTACGAGCAGTACTTC,CASSSLGGNYEQYF
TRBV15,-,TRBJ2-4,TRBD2,TGTGCCACCAGCAGAGATCCCCGCGGACTAGTTATTCAGTACTTC,CATSRDPRGLVIQYF
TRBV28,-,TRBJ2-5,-,TGTGCCAGCAGCGTTCCCCGAAGGGGACCGCGGGAGACCCAGTACTTC,CASSVPRRGPRETQYF
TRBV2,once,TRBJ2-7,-,TGTGCCAGCAGTGTTTACGAGCAGTACTTC,CASSVYEQYF
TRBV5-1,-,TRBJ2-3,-,TGCGCCAGCAGCGACACAGATACGCAGTATTTT,CASSDTDTQYF
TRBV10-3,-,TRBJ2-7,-,TGTGCCATCAGGGGGGAAAGCGGAAACGAGCAGTACTTC,CAIRGESGNEQYF
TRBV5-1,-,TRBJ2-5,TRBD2,TGCGCCAGCAGCTTGGCCTTGGCACTAGCGGCCGAAGAGACCCAGTACTTC,CASSLALALAAEETQYF
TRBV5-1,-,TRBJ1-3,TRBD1,TGCGCCAGCAGCTTGGTGGGACAGGGAAACTCTGGAAACACCATATATTTT,CASSLVGQGNSGNTIYF
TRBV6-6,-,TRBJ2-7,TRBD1,TGTGCCAGCAGTTACGGGACAGGGGTAACCTACGAGCAGTACTTC,CASSYGTGVTYEQYF
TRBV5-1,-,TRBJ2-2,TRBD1,TGCGCCAGCAGCCCTCGGGACAGGGTTGGGACCGGGGAGCTGTTTTTT,CASSPRDRVGTGELFF
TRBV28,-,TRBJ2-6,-,TGTGCCAGCAGTGCCCTGGGCAGGCCCTCTGGGGCCAACGTCCTGACTTTC,CASSALGRPSGANVLTF
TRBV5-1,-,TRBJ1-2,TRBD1,TGCGCCAGCAGCTTGGGACAGGGTACCCCGGGGGACTATGGCTACACCTTC,CASSLGQGTPGDYGYTF
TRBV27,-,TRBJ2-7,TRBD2,TGTGCCAGCAAAAGACTAGCGGGAGGGCATTCCGAGCAGTACTTC,CASKRLAGGHSEQYF
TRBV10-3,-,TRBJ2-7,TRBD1,TGTGCCATCGGGACAGTCTCCTACGAGCAGTACTTC,CAIGTVSYEQYF
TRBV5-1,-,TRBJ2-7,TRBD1,TGCGCCAGCAGCTTGTGGTTTGGAGCGGGGACAGGGGCGGAATACGAGCAGTACTTC,CASSLWFGAGTGAEYEQYF
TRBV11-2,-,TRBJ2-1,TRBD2,TGTGCCAGCAGCCCGGCGGGGGCGGGAGGCCTCTCCTACAATGAGCAGTTCTTC,CASSPAGAGGLSYNEQFF
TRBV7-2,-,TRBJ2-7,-,TGTGCCAGCAGCCGGCGGGACGGATCCTACGAGCAGTACTTC,CASSRRDGSYEQYF
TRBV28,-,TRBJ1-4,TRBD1,TGTGCCAGCAGTCCCGGACAGGTTCATAATGAAAAACTGTTTTTT,CASSPGQVHNEKLFF
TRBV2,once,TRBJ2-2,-,TGTGCCAGCAGTCGGGAAGTAAACACCGGGGAGCTGTTTTTT,CASSREVNTGELFF
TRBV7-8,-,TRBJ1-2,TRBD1,TGTGCCAGCAGCTTAGCGGGACAGACTGCTGCCTATGGCTACACCTTC,CASSLAGQTAAYGYTF
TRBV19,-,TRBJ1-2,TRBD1,TGTGCCAGTAGCTCTCACCGGGACAGGGAAGGCTACACCTTC,CASSSHRDREGYTF
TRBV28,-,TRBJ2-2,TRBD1,TGTGCCGCCTTAGACAGGGGAAACACCGGGGAGCTGTTTTTT,CAALDRGNTGELFF
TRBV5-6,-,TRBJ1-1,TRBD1,TGTGCCAGCACCCTAATGACAGGGGGCGGCACGAACACTGAAGCTTTCTTT,CASTLMTGGGTNTEAFF
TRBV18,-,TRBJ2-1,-,TGTGCCAGCTCACCTAGGGCAGGGTCGTTTAACTCCTACAATGAGCAGTTCTTC,CASSPRAGSFNSYNEQFF
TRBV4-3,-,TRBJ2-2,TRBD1,TGCGCCAGCAGCCGCACCGGGACAGGCGGAATCGCCGGCTGGCTGTTTTTT,CASSRTGTGGIAGWLFF
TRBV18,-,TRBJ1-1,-,TGTGCCAGCTCACCAGGGAGGAACACTGAAGCTTTCTTT,CASSPGRNTEAFF
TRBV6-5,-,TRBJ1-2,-,TGTGCCAGCAGCCGGGCGGACAACTATGGCTACACCTTC,CASSRADNYGYTF
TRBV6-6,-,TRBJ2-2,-,TGTGCAGCGGCGGGGCTTCGTCAAAACACCGGGGAGCTGTTTTTT,CAAAGLRQNTGELFF
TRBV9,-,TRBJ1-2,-,TGTGCCAGCAGCGTAGTCGGGGGGATTTATGGCTACACCTTC,CASSVVGGIYGYTF
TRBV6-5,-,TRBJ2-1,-,TGTGCCAGCACGAGCGGAAACTACAATGAGCAGTTCTTC,CASTSGNYNEQFF
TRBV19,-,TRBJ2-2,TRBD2,TGTGCCAGTAGGGGCGGGGCGGGAGTAGGGACCGGGGAGCTGTTTTTT,CASRGGAGVGTGELFF
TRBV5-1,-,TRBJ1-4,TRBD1,TGCGCCAGCAGCTTTTTAGGAGGGGACAGGGCAACTAATGAAAAACTGTTTTTT,CASSFLGGDRATNEKLFF
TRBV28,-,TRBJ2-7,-,TGTGCCAGCAGTTTACCCCGGCGCGAGCAGTACTTC,CASSLPRREQYF
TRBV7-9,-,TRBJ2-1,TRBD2,TGTGCCAGCAGCTTAGAAGCCATCGGACTAGCCAAATTCCGGAATGAGCAGTTCTTC,CASSLEAIGLAKFRNEQFF
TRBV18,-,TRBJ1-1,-,TGTGCCAGCTCACCGTCTATGGCGAGGGACACTGAAGCTTTCTTT,CASSPSMARDTEAFF
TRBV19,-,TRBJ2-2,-,TGTGCCAGTAGATCGGTGTTGGGGAGAGCCGGGGAGCTGTTTTTT,CASRSVLGRAGELFF
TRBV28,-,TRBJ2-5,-,TGTGCCAGCAGTTTAGCGGGATGGGAGACCCAGTACTTC,CASSLAGWETQYF
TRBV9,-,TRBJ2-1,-,TGTGCCAGCAGCGAAGGGCGTAGCTCCTACAATGAGCAGTTCTTC,CASSEGRSSYNEQFF
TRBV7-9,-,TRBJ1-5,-,TGTGCCAGCGGAGAGGCAGATAGCAATCAGCCCCAGCATTTT,CASGEADSNQPQHF
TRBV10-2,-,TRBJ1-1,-,TGCGCCAGCACATGGGGTAACACTGAAGCTTTCTTT,CASTWGNTEAFF
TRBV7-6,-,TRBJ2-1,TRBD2,TGTGCCAGCAGCTTAGCTACGAACGGGAGGGTAAATGAGCAGTTCTTC,CASSLATNGRVNEQFF
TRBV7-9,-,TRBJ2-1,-,TGTGCCAGCAGCCTGACCGGTTCGGAGCAGTTCTTC,CASSLTGSEQFF